The rows below give T cell receptor beta chains drawn from one sample of a study of beta chain features in type 1 diabetes. The repertoire was sequenced with immunoSEQ multiplex PCR; TCRdb's copy has only in-frame clones and lacks some. The sample records approximately 170,000 clones, around 7.8% being singletons. Sample: central memory CD4+ T cells from blood. The receptors here all came from a woman in her thirties or forties with type 1 diabetes. Each CDR3 is given with its conserved first and last residue. The D gene is left open where the match is weak. Size is omitted from some rows. Given values are once, few, many or a class for expanded clones.

j_call: TRBJ2-5; clone_size: NA; v_call: TRBV9; d_call: TRBD2; cdr3_nt: TGTGCCAGCAGCGTAGACGAGCGGGAGGCCCAGTACTTC; cdr3_aa: CASSVDEREAQYF
j_call: TRBJ1-2; clone_size: once; v_call: TRBV6-5; d_call: TRBD1; cdr3_nt: TGTGCCAGCAGTTACTCGAACACAGGGGACTATGGCTACACCTTC; cdr3_aa: CASSYSNTGDYGYTF
j_call: TRBJ1-1; clone_size: few; v_call: TRBV30; d_call: NA; cdr3_nt: TGTGCCTGGAGTGAAGCCGCCACTGAAGCTTTCTTT; cdr3_aa: CAWSEAATEAFF
j_call: TRBJ1-1; clone_size: NA; v_call: TRBV7-3; d_call: TRBD1; cdr3_nt: TGTGCCAGCAGTCGGACAGGGGGGAACACTGAAGCTTTCTTT; cdr3_aa: CASSRTGGNTEAFF
j_call: TRBJ2-7; clone_size: NA; v_call: TRBV2; d_call: NA; cdr3_nt: TGTGCCAGCAGCGTCCGGGGAGAGCAGTACTTC; cdr3_aa: CASSVRGEQYF
j_call: TRBJ1-4; clone_size: few; v_call: TRBV4-3; d_call: NA; cdr3_nt: TGCGCCAGCAGCCAAGATCTTTCAGGGGCCGGGGAAAAACTGTTTTTT; cdr3_aa: CASSQDLSGAGEKLFF
j_call: TRBJ2-2; clone_size: NA; v_call: TRBV28; d_call: TRBD2; cdr3_nt: TGTGCCAGCAGTCCTACAGAGATGGGACTAGCGGGAGCCACCGGGGAGCTGTTTTTT; cdr3_aa: CASSPTEMGLAGATGELFF
j_call: TRBJ1-4; clone_size: NA; v_call: TRBV7-9; d_call: NA; cdr3_nt: TGTGCCAGCAGCTTAGCAGTCTCCGGGGAGCGGAAAAAACTGTTTTTT; cdr3_aa: CASSLAVSGERKKLFF
j_call: TRBJ2-7; clone_size: NA; v_call: TRBV28; d_call: NA; cdr3_nt: TGTGCCAGCAGTTTAGGAGCAGGGTGGGTAGAGCAGTACTTC; cdr3_aa: CASSLGAGWVEQYF
j_call: TRBJ1-2; clone_size: NA; v_call: TRBV27; d_call: NA; cdr3_nt: TGTGCCAGCAGTTTGGCGAGTTGGAGTGGCTACACCTTC; cdr3_aa: CASSLASWSGYTF
j_call: TRBJ1-2; clone_size: NA; v_call: TRBV11-2; d_call: TRBD1; cdr3_nt: TGTGCCAGCACCCGGGACAGGACTAACTATGGCTACACCTTC; cdr3_aa: CASTRDRTNYGYTF
j_call: TRBJ1-2; clone_size: few; v_call: TRBV7-2; d_call: NA; cdr3_nt: TGTGCCAGCAGCTTAGATCGTATTCCCGGAGGTGGCTACACCTTC; cdr3_aa: CASSLDRIPGGGYTF
j_call: TRBJ1-5; clone_size: few; v_call: TRBV28; d_call: TRBD1; cdr3_nt: TGTGCCAGCAGTTTGGCGGGACAGGGGGTATTTGGAGGCAATCAGCCCCAGCATTTT; cdr3_aa: CASSLAGQGVFGGNQPQHF
j_call: TRBJ1-4; clone_size: NA; v_call: TRBV30; d_call: NA; cdr3_nt: TGTGCCTCGAAGGCCGGGGGGCGGGAAAAACTGTTTTTT; cdr3_aa: CASKAGGREKLFF
j_call: TRBJ1-3; clone_size: NA; v_call: TRBV30; d_call: NA; cdr3_nt: TGTGCCTGGAGTGTGCGGGGAAACACTGGAAACACCATATATTTT; cdr3_aa: CAWSVRGNTGNTIYF
j_call: TRBJ1-6; clone_size: NA; v_call: TRBV19; d_call: NA; cdr3_nt: TGTGCCAGTGGATTGCAGGGGTTTCCACCCCTCCACTTT; cdr3_aa: CASGLQGFPPLHF
j_call: TRBJ1-1; clone_size: few; v_call: TRBV7-2; d_call: NA; cdr3_nt: TGTGCCAGCAGCTTCTGGACAGAGAACACTGAAGCTTTCTTT; cdr3_aa: CASSFWTENTEAFF
j_call: TRBJ1-5; clone_size: NA; v_call: TRBV21-1; d_call: NA; cdr3_nt: TGTGCCAGCAGCAAAGGAGAAAGGTACCGGGGGTTTAATCAGCCCCAGCATTTT; cdr3_aa: CASSKGERYRGFNQPQHF
j_call: TRBJ1-2; clone_size: few; v_call: TRBV28; d_call: TRBD1; cdr3_nt: TGTGCCAGCAGTTTATGGAACAGGGGGCAAGGTTATGGCTACACCTTC; cdr3_aa: CASSLWNRGQGYGYTF
j_call: TRBJ1-2; clone_size: NA; v_call: TRBV28; d_call: NA; cdr3_nt: TGTGCCAGCAGTACAGGGCGATATGGCTACACCTTC; cdr3_aa: CASSTGRYGYTF
j_call: TRBJ2-2; clone_size: NA; v_call: TRBV28; d_call: NA; cdr3_nt: TGTGCCAGCAGTTCAGGGGCGACCGGGGAGCTGTTTTTT; cdr3_aa: CASSSGATGELFF
j_call: TRBJ1-6; clone_size: many; v_call: TRBV7-3; d_call: NA; cdr3_nt: TGTGCCAGCAGCCAGGGAAATTCCAATTCACCCCTCCACTTT; cdr3_aa: CASSQGNSNSPLHF
j_call: TRBJ2-7; clone_size: few; v_call: TRBV29-1; d_call: NA; cdr3_nt: TGCAGCGTTGACGGGGGTGGGGACTACGAGCAGTACTTC; cdr3_aa: CSVDGGGDYEQYF
j_call: TRBJ2-7; clone_size: NA; v_call: TRBV5-1; d_call: NA; cdr3_nt: TGCGCCAGCAGCTTGGAATCGGTCGGGGAGCAGTACTTC; cdr3_aa: CASSLESVGEQYF
j_call: TRBJ1-2; clone_size: NA; v_call: TRBV6-1; d_call: TRBD1; cdr3_nt: TGTGCCAGCAATGAGGGGGCGGCCTATGGCTACACCTTC; cdr3_aa: CASNEGAAYGYTF
j_call: TRBJ1-5; clone_size: few; v_call: TRBV30; d_call: TRBD1; cdr3_nt: TGTGCCTGGAGTTACAACAGGGGATTCAATCAGCCCCAGCATTTT; cdr3_aa: CAWSYNRGFNQPQHF
j_call: TRBJ2-7; clone_size: few; v_call: TRBV4-3; d_call: TRBD2; cdr3_nt: TGCGCCAGCAGCCGCGATTTGGCGGGAGGGACCTACGAGCAGTACTTC; cdr3_aa: CASSRDLAGGTYEQYF
j_call: TRBJ1-2; clone_size: NA; v_call: TRBV5-4; d_call: TRBD1; cdr3_nt: TGTGCCAGCAGCCCCCGGACAGGGGGAGGGGATGGCTACACCTTC; cdr3_aa: CASSPRTGGGDGYTF
j_call: TRBJ2-3; clone_size: few; v_call: TRBV28; d_call: NA; cdr3_nt: TGTGCCAGCAGTACCAATCCGGGATATCCAGATACGCAGTATTTT; cdr3_aa: CASSTNPGYPDTQYF
j_call: TRBJ1-1; clone_size: NA; v_call: TRBV5-1; d_call: TRBD1; cdr3_nt: TGCGCCAGCAGGTGGACAGGGGGCAACACTGAAGCTTTCTTT; cdr3_aa: CASRWTGGNTEAFF
j_call: TRBJ2-7; clone_size: many; v_call: TRBV4-3; d_call: TRBD2; cdr3_nt: TGCGCCAGCAGCCAAGTTTTTAGCGGGGGGGCGAGAGAGCAGTACTTC; cdr3_aa: CASSQVFSGGAREQYF
j_call: TRBJ2-5; clone_size: few; v_call: TRBV18; d_call: NA; cdr3_nt: TGTGCCAGCTCAGATAGCGACGGGGAGACCCAGTACTTC; cdr3_aa: CASSDSDGETQYF
j_call: TRBJ1-1; clone_size: few; v_call: TRBV28; d_call: NA; cdr3_nt: TGTGCCAGCAGCCCGATAGGGGCCTCGAACACTGAAGCTTTCTTT; cdr3_aa: CASSPIGASNTEAFF
j_call: TRBJ2-7; clone_size: few; v_call: TRBV6-5; d_call: TRBD1; cdr3_nt: TGTGCCAGCAGTTACTCGAGTCAGGGGGACTCCTACGAGCAGTACTTC; cdr3_aa: CASSYSSQGDSYEQYF
j_call: TRBJ1-1; clone_size: NA; v_call: TRBV18; d_call: NA; cdr3_nt: TGTGCCAGCTCACCCTTCGAGGGATCGGGCACTGAAGCTTTCTTT; cdr3_aa: CASSPFEGSGTEAFF
j_call: TRBJ2-4; clone_size: NA; v_call: TRBV7-2; d_call: NA; cdr3_nt: TGTGCCAGCAGCTTACGCAGCGGCCTCCGCGCCCCGGACTTC; cdr3_aa: CASSLRSGLRAPDF
j_call: TRBJ2-3; clone_size: NA; v_call: TRBV7-2; d_call: NA; cdr3_nt: TGTGCCAGCAGCTTAACCTTGGGCGGGGGCACAGATACGCAGTATTTT; cdr3_aa: CASSLTLGGGTDTQYF
j_call: TRBJ2-3; clone_size: few; v_call: TRBV2; d_call: TRBD2; cdr3_nt: TGTGCCAGCAGACCCACTAGCGGCACAGATACGCAGTATTTT; cdr3_aa: CASRPTSGTDTQYF
j_call: TRBJ1-5; clone_size: NA; v_call: TRBV27; d_call: NA; cdr3_nt: TGTGCCAGCAGTCTCTTAGCGAGCAATCAGCCCCAGCATTTT; cdr3_aa: CASSLLASNQPQHF
j_call: TRBJ2-5; clone_size: few; v_call: TRBV2; d_call: NA; cdr3_nt: TGTGCCAGCACCGAACTGACATCCCAAGAGACCCAGTACTTC; cdr3_aa: CASTELTSQETQYF
j_call: TRBJ2-7; clone_size: few; v_call: TRBV5-8; d_call: NA; cdr3_nt: TGTGCCAGCAGCTCCACGGGATTTTACGAGCAGTACTTC; cdr3_aa: CASSSTGFYEQYF
j_call: TRBJ1-4; clone_size: NA; v_call: TRBV29-1; d_call: NA; cdr3_nt: TGCAGCGTTGGGTGGCAGGGAAACGAAAAACTGTTTTTT; cdr3_aa: CSVGWQGNEKLFF
j_call: TRBJ2-4; clone_size: few; v_call: TRBV23-1; d_call: NA; cdr3_nt: TGCGCCAGCACCCCTTTACAGCTAGCCAAAAACATTCAGTACTTC; cdr3_aa: CASTPLQLAKNIQYF
j_call: TRBJ2-7; clone_size: few; v_call: TRBV7-8; d_call: TRBD2; cdr3_nt: TGTGCCAGCAGCCGATTGAGCGGGGCCTACGAGCAGTACTTC; cdr3_aa: CASSRLSGAYEQYF
j_call: TRBJ2-3; clone_size: few; v_call: TRBV7-2; d_call: TRBD1; cdr3_nt: TGTGCCAGCAGCTTTCAGGGGGTTGGGGCAGATACGCAGTATTTT; cdr3_aa: CASSFQGVGADTQYF
j_call: TRBJ2-1; clone_size: few; v_call: TRBV6-1; d_call: NA; cdr3_nt: TGTGCCAGCAGTGAAGCCCAGTACGAACCCTACAATGAGCAGTTCTTC; cdr3_aa: CASSEAQYEPYNEQFF
j_call: TRBJ1-1; clone_size: few; v_call: TRBV30; d_call: TRBD1; cdr3_nt: TGTGCCTGGACTGGACAGGGACGGGACAGCGCTGAAGCTTTCTTT; cdr3_aa: CAWTGQGRDSAEAFF
j_call: TRBJ1-2; clone_size: NA; v_call: TRBV28; d_call: NA; cdr3_nt: TGTGCCAGCAGACCCGACAGCTATGGCTACACCTTC; cdr3_aa: CASRPDSYGYTF